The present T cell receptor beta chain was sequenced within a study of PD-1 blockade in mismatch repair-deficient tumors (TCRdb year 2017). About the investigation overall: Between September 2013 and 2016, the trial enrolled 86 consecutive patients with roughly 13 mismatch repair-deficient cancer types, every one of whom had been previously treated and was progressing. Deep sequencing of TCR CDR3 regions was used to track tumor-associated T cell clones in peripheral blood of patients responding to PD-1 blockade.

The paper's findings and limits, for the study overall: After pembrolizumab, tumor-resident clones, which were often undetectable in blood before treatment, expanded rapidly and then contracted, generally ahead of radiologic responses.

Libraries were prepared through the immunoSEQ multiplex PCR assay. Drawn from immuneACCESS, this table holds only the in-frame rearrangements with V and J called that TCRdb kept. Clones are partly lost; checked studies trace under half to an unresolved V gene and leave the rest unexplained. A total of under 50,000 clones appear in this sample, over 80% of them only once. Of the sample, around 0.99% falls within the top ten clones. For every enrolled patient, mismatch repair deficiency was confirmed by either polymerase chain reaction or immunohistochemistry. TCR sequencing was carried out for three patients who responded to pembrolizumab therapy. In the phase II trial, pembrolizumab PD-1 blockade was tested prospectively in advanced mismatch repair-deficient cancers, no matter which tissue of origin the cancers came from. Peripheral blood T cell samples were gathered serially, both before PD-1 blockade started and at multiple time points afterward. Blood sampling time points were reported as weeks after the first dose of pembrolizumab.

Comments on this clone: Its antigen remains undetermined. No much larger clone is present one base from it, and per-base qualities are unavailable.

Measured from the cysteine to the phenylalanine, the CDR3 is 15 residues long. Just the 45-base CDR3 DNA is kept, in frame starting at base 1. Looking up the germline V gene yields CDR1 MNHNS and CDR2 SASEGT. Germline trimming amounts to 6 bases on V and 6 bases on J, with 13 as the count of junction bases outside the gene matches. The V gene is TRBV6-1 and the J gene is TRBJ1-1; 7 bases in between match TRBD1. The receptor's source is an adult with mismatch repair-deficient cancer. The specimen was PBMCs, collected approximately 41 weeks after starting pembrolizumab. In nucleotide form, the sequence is TGTGCCAGCAGATCGCCACAGGGGAAGGTATCTGAAGCTTTCTTT. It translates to CASRSPQGKVSEAFF.